The subject of this entry is one T cell receptor beta chain. This receptor's antigen is unknown. Nothing much larger sits one base from this clone, and base qualities are not available. The entry originates in a study of graft-versus-host responses after intestinal transplantation (dated by TCRdb to the early 2020s). About the study as a whole: The transplants that recipients received were multivisceral, liver-intestinal, or isolated intestinal. Every recipient was given anti-thymocyte globulin induction, then maintenance tacrolimus and steroids for 3 to 4 years. After intestinal transplantation, graft-versus-host and host-versus-graft alloreactive T cell clones were followed in the graft, circulation and bone marrow using bulk TCR-beta CDR3 sequencing. To identify alloreactive clones, pre-transplant mixed lymphocyte reaction products were sequenced and compared with unstimulated pre-transplant donor and recipient T cells. A cohort of 20 to 25 intestinal transplant recipients, including one retransplant, was enrolled, and 3 patients lacking pretransplant specimens were excluded. A peak of at least 4% donor T cells among recipient peripheral blood mononuclear cells was the definition used for donor T cell macrochimerism. Rather than going through the commercial service, samples from a few later patients were sequenced in-house on an Illumina MiSeq and processed with MiXCR. What the study reported, not specific to this receptor: Patients with donor T cell macrochimerism had high GvH to HvG T cell clonal ratios in their allografts. The conclusions were limited by the relatively low number and heterogeneity of the intestinal transplant patients. Peak levels of circulating GvH clones were associated with declines in HvG clones early after transplant. GvH clones were detected in recipient bone marrow, and some of these GvH clones were observed earlier in ileal mucosa or blood, consistent with an intestinal mucosal origin.

The time point label for this specimen denotes: cells obtained before transplantation from donor or recipient. CD3+CD4+ and CD3+CD8+ populations were FACS-sorted from unstimulated pre-transplant donor and recipient cells taken from spleen or lymph nodes. Cut back by 3 bases and 1 base, the V and J ends lie 12 bases apart. CDR1 is given as MNHNS and CDR2 as SASEGT, both from the germline V gene. Measured from the cysteine to the phenylalanine, the CDR3 is 16 residues long. Solely the CDR3 DNA is kept, with 48 bases framed from the first base. Library creation used the immunoSEQ multiplex PCR assay. For most patients, genomic DNA was isolated using the Qiagen DNeasy Blood and Tissue Kit and was shipped frozen to Adaptive Biotechnologies for TCR sequencing. High-throughput TCR-beta CDR3 sequencing of genomic DNA from most patients was performed by Adaptive Biotechnologies. Per the authors' processing: TCR sequencing data were retrieved from Adaptive's ImmunoSEQ software for 15 to 20 patients, whereas a few other patients were processed with MiXCR and VDJtools. CD4 versus CD8 sorting errors were corrected by removing sequences found in both subsets at a frequency ratio below 5:1. CDR3 nucleotide sequences shared between donor and recipient were removed because their origin could not be assigned. At least 2-fold expansion over unstimulated cells and a minimum CFSE-low frequency of 0.002% (template counts) or 0.001% (read counts) were required for clones to be classified as alloreactive. A clone was considered mappable if detected in the sequenced pre-transplant spleen, lymph node, or MLR CFSE-low populations of the donor or recipient. Cumulative frequency of alloreactive clones was calculated as a percentage of all sequences weighted by copy number. This immuneACCESS table, as held by TCRdb, lists in-frame sequences with V and J called but not all clones. Of the missing ones, under half trace to an unresolved V gene in checked studies; the others have no known cause. The V and J calls and clone size come from that table; D and trimming were worked out from the DNA. The sample table lists under 95,000 clones, 82% of them with a count of one. The ten largest clones capture approximately 0.88% of the sample.

The TCR comes from a human donor who received an intestinal transplant. The chain joins TRBV6-1 to TRBJ2-2; the D segment could be TRBD1, given 6 matching bases. The sequences come from unstimulated CD4+ T cells sorted from spleen or lymph node cells, collected before intestinal transplant. The CDR3 is CASSDSPDRNTGELFF. The DNA sequence is TGTGCCAGCAGTGATTCTCCGGACAGGAACACCGGGGAGCTGTTTTTT.